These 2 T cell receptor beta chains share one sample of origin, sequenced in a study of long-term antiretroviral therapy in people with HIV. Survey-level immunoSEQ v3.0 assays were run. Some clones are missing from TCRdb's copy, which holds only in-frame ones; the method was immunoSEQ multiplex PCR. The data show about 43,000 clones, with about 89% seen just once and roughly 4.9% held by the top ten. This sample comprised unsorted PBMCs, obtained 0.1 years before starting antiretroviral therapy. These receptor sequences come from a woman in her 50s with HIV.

The CDR3 DNA reads TGTGCCAGCACGGGGGTTGGGGGAACTAATGAAAAACTGTTTTTT. Its translation is CASTGVGGTNEKLFF. The chain uses TRBV6-1 and TRBJ1-4; possibly TRBD1 for D (5 bases). Trimming removed 7 bases from V and 1 base from J, with 13 bases in between. Per the germline V gene, CDR1 is MNHNS and CDR2 is SASEGT. The CDR3 sequence is 15 residues long.

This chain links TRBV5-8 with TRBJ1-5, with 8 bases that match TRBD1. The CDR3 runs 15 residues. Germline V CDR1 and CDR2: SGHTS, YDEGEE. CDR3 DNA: TGTGCTTCCCAGCGAAGGGGACAGGTCAATCAGCCCCAGCATTTT. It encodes CASQRRGQVNQPQHF.